This TCR beta chain was profiled in a study of cytotoxic CD8 clonotypes in ibrutinib-treated CLL. The overall study: There were, on average, approximately 260,000 productive templates and around 90,000 productive rearrangements per sample. Findings of the study overall: Public clonotypes were uncommon and contracted or stayed stable on treatment. Clonality went up at the time of ibrutinib response, stayed stable in sustained remission, and later dropped back toward its baseline level at progression.

To note about this clone: Its antigen is unknown.

The targeted sequencing depth was 1 in 200,000 to 1 in 1 million T cells. The table came from immunoSEQ multiplex PCR; TCRdb's copy has only in-frame clones and leaves some out. The table has more than 140,000 clones, around 77% seen once. Trimming cost V 3 bases and J 6 bases, with 9 bases left between them. Germline V gene lookup returns CDR1 LNHNV and CDR2 YYDKDF (reference sequence). The CDR3 is 12 residues long. The gene calls are TRBV15 and TRBJ2-7; D not certain. The sequence came from a human donor with chronic lymphocytic leukemia. This material consisted of PBMCs, taken after 12 months of ibrutinib treatment. The CDR3 DNA sequence: TGTGCCACCAGCAGTGGAGCCTTCGAGCAGTACTTC. Encoded protein: CATSSGAFEQYF.